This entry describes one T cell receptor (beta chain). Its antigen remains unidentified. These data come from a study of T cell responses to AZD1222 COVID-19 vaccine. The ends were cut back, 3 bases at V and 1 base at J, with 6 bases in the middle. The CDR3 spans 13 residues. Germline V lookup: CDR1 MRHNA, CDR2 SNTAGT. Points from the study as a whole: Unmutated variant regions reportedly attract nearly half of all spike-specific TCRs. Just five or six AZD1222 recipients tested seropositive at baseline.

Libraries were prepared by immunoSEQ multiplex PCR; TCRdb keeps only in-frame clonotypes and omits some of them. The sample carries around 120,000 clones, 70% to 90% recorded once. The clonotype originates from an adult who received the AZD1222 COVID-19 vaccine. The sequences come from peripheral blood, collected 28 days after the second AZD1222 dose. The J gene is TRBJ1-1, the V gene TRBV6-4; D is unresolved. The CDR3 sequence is CASSERENTEAFF. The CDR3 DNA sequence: TGTGCCAGCAGTGAAAGGGAGAACACTGAAGCTTTCTTT.